One sample yielded the 32 T cell receptor beta chains listed below, sequenced in a study of blood T cell repertoires in COVID-19. The method was immunoSEQ multiplex PCR; TCRdb's version includes in-frame clones alone and lacks a portion of them. Of 55,000 to 75,000 clones listed, roughly 88% are singletons. The sequencing sample was made of peripheral blood. The source of these receptors is a human donor in a cohort sampled during active COVID-19.

The V and J genes are TRBV9 and TRBJ2-3, with a weak D call TRBD2 (7 bases). This CDR3 region has 14 residues. The germline gives CDR1 SGDLS, CDR2 YYNGEE. Deletions cut 4 bases from V and 3 bases from J, with 12 bases between. In DNA form, the CDR3 reads TGTGCCAGCAGCCTCGGGGGGCAGACAGATACGCAGTATTTT. It specifies CASSLGGQTDTQYF.

The chain combines TRBV19 with TRBJ2-7; TRBD2 aligns across 9 bases. CDR1 LNHDA and CDR2 SQIVND come from the germline V gene (reference sequence). V lost 4 bases to trimming and J lost 2 bases; unmatched junction nucleotides: 3. The CDR3 contains 14 residues. The CDR3 bases are TGTGCCAGTAGTACGTTAGCGGGAGCCTACGAGCAGTACTTC. It encodes CASSTLAGAYEQYF.

The chain carries TRBV4-2 and TRBJ2-7; D may be TRBD2 (6 bases). The CDR3 extends over 16 amino acids. Looked up from germline, CDR1 is LGHNA and CDR2 is YNFKEQ. Trimming pared 5 bases from V and 0 bases from J, leaving 17 bases between. The CDR3 DNA sequence: TGTGCCAGCAGCGGGACTGAAGCCCGGAACTCCTACGAGCAGTACTTC. Its protein product is CASSGTEARNSYEQYF.

The chain couples TRBV6-5 to TRBJ1-2; TRBD1 aligns across 7 bases. The CDR3 loop spans 14 amino acids. The germline V gene encodes CDR1 MNHEY and CDR2 SVGAGI. After removal of 1 base from V and 7 bases from J, the junction contained 6 bases not matched to a gene. The CDR3 here is CASSYLNRGAGYTF. In DNA, the CDR3 is TGTGCCAGCAGTTACTTGAACAGGGGAGCTGGCTACACCTTC.

The V gene is TRBV19, the J gene TRBJ2-5; D ambiguous. The CDR3 contains 16 residues. CDR1 and CDR2 from the germline V gene are LNHDA and SQIVND (reference sequence). Trimming stripped 4 bases from V and 0 bases from J, with 15 bases between. The CDR3: CASSNGRSSNQETQYF. The CDR3 nucleotides read TGTGCCAGTAGTAATGGTCGGTCAAGCAACCAAGAGACCCAGTACTTC.

The J gene is TRBJ1-1, the V gene TRBV9; D unresolved. The length of the CDR3 is 13 residues. Looked up from germline, CDR1 is SGDLS and CDR2 is YYNGEE. Trimming cost V 0 bases and J 7 bases, with 10 bases left between them. The CDR3 region is CASSVATYGEAFF. CDR3 coding DNA: TGTGCCAGCAGCGTAGCGACTTATGGTGAAGCTTTCTTT.

This CDR3 is CASSYSMAPAYEQYF. The CDR3 bases are TGTGCCAGCAGTTACTCGATGGCTCCCGCCTACGAGCAGTACTTC. The chain carries TRBV6-6 and TRBJ2-7, with no clear D. V lost 0 bases and J 2 bases, leaving 11 bases between the germline ends. The germline V gene encodes CDR1 MNHNY and CDR2 SVGAGI (reference sequence). The CDR3 length is 15 residues.

The chain uses TRBV9 and TRBJ1-2, with D unclear. Germline V CDR1 and CDR2: SGDLS, YYNGEE. V shed 3 bases and J shed 2 bases, with 8 bases lying between them. The CDR3 has 13 amino acids. The chain's CDR3 is CASSGDMNYGYTF. CDR3 nucleotide sequence: TGTGCCAGCAGCGGAGACATGAACTATGGCTACACCTTC.

V gene TRBV9 combines with J gene TRBJ2-3, with 12 bases matching TRBD2. The CDR3 has 16 amino acids. V gave up 4 bases and J gave up 3 bases; unmatched junction bases: 6. Germline CDR1 reads SGDLS; CDR2 reads YYNGEE. The CDR3 reads CASSHTSGGTTDTQYF. The CDR3 bases are TGTGCCAGCAGCCACACTAGCGGGGGGACGACAGATACGCAGTATTTT.

The chain links TRBV6-6 to TRBJ1-1, with TRBD1 matching 7 bases. V shed 5 bases, J shed 0 bases, and the junction held 12 bases outside the gene matches. CDR3 length: 17 residues. Germline V lookup: CDR1 MNHNY, CDR2 SVGAGI (reference sequence). CDR3 DNA sequence: TGTGCCAGCAGTCCGGCGGGAGGGGGCGGTGTGAACACTGAAGCTTTCTTT. This encodes CASSPAGGGGVNTEAFF.

The rearrangement links TRBV3-1 (or the pseudogene TRBV3-2) to TRBJ2-2, with a weak D call TRBD2 (6 bases). The germline gives CDR1 LGHDT, CDR2 YNNKEL (reference sequence). There are 12 residues in the CDR3. V was cut by 7 bases and J by 8 bases, with 11 bases left in between. CDR3 coding DNA: TGTGCCAGCAACGGGGGTCGTGGGGAGCTGTTTTTT. Its protein is CASNGGRGELFF.

This chain uses TRBV27 with TRBJ2-7; 10 nucleotides line up with TRBD2. This CDR3 spans 16 amino acids. Germline trimming cut 10 bases from V and 5 bases from J; bases unmatched to any gene: 17. Germline V lookup: CDR1 MNHEY, CDR2 SMNVEV (reference sequence). This chain's CDR3 is CATFPSGGSGWDEQYF. The CDR3 region has the DNA TGTGCCACCTTCCCTAGCGGGGGCTCCGGTTGGGACGAGCAGTACTTC.

The chain employs TRBV27 and TRBJ2-1; 8 positions match TRBD1. This CDR3 has 17 amino acids. Losses at the gene ends were 4 bases for V and 5 bases for J; bases not matched to a gene: 13. Looked up from germline, CDR1 is MNHEY and CDR2 is SMNVEV (reference sequence). The CDR3 sequence: CASSSDRRDRPHNEQFF. The CDR3 DNA sequence: TGTGCCAGCAGTTCCGACCGCCGGGACAGGCCCCACAATGAGCAGTTCTTC.

This clone was detected a few times. The J gene is TRBJ2-2, the V gene TRBV11-2; 11 nucleotides align to TRBD2. CDR1 and CDR2 from the germline V gene are SGHAT and FQNNGV. V gave up 8 bases and J gave up 5 bases; unmatched junction bases: 7. The CDR3 runs 15 residues. The CDR3 spells CASRLLAGETGELFF. For the CDR3, the DNA is TGTGCCAGCCGCCTACTAGCGGGAGAAACCGGGGAGCTGTTTTTT. The entire variable domain, with the rest obtained from reference TRBV11-2 and TRBJ2-2, is as follows: EAGVAQSPRYKIIEKRQSVAFWCNPISGHATLYWYQQILGQGPKLLIQFQNNGVVDDSQLPKDRFSAERLKGVDSTLKIQPAKLEDSAVYLCASRLLAGETGELFFGEGSRLTVL.

The rearrangement links TRBV14 to TRBJ1-2; 10 bases align to TRBD1. CDR1 and CDR2 (germline): SGHDN, FVKESK. CDR3 length: 14 residues. With 2 bases clipped from V and 7 bases from J, the junction kept 4 bases outside the gene matches. The CDR3 loop reads CASSQLRTGGGYTF. Written as DNA, the CDR3 is TGTGCCAGCAGCCAACTTCGGACAGGGGGTGGCTACACCTTC.

This clone appeared a single time. This chain connects TRBV29-1 to TRBJ1-2; TRBD1 matches at 8 bases. Germline trimming cut 4 bases from V and 7 bases from J; bases unmatched to any gene: 14. CDR1 is SQVTM and CDR2 is ANQGSEA in the germline V gene. The CDR3 has 15 amino acids. The CDR3, as DNA: TGCAGCGTTGTGCAGGGGGCCTTTCCCGACGTTGGCTACACCTTC. Translating it yields CSVVQGAFPDVGYTF.

This chain connects TRBV4-1 to TRBJ2-7; 7 nucleotides line up with TRBD2. V shed 0 bases, J shed 1 base, and the junction held 6 bases outside the gene matches. The germline CDR1 and CDR2 sequences are MGHRA and YSYEKL. CDR3 length equals 16 residues. The CDR3 DNA reads as TGCGCCAGCAGCCAAGATCGGGGCGGGAGATCCTACGAGCAGTACTTC. It encodes CASSQDRGGRSYEQYF.

The chain couples TRBV6-5 to TRBJ2-3; perhaps TRBD2 as D (6 bases). CDR3 length: 14 residues. Germline V gives CDR1 MNHEY, CDR2 SVGAGI. V shed 2 bases and J shed 3 bases, with 9 bases lying between them. CDR3: CASSYLRGTDTQYF. The CDR3 coding sequence is TGTGCCAGCAGTTACCTTCGGGGGACAGATACGCAGTATTTT.

The V gene is TRBV18, the J gene TRBJ2-3; D may be TRBD2 (6 bases). V lost 2 bases and J lost 0, with 12 bases in between. Germline V gene data show CDR1 as KGHSH and CDR2 as LQKENI. The CDR3 contains 16 residues. This CDR3 is CASSPTGALSTDTQYF. The CDR3, as DNA: TGTGCCAGCTCACCAACGGGAGCCCTCAGCACAGATACGCAGTATTTT.

The genes are TRBV24-1 and TRBJ1-5; D uncertain. V shed 7 bases and J shed 6 bases, with 9 bases lying between them. This CDR3 has 12 amino acids. The germline CDR1 and CDR2 sequences are KGHDR and SFDVKD. CDR3 residues: CATSPFRQPQHF. DNA for the CDR3: TGTGCCACCAGCCCCTTTCGTCAGCCCCAGCATTTT.

This rearrangement joins TRBV5-1 to TRBJ1-6; maybe TRBD1 (5 bases). This CDR3 is built from 14 residues. The germline V gene encodes CDR1 SGHRS and CDR2 YFSETQ. Trimming left V 4 bases short and J 9 bases short, with 14 bases between. CDR3 DNA: TGCGCCAGCAGCATCGCGGGGCGGGTTTCACCCCTCCACTTT. As protein: CASSIAGRVSPLHF. Full variable domain (missing parts from reference TRBV5-1 and TRBJ1-6): KAGVTQTPRYLIKTRGQQVTLSCSPISGHRSVSWYQQTPGQGLQFLFEYFSETQRNKGNFPGRFSGRQFSNSRSEMNVSTLELGDSALYLCASSIAGRVSPLHFGNGTRLTVT.

The chain uses TRBV15 and TRBJ2-5, with 9 bases aligning to TRBD1. V was clipped by 5 bases and J by 5 bases; unmatched bases: 12. This CDR3 is 16 amino acids long. From germline, CDR1 is LNHNV and CDR2 YYDKDF (reference sequence). CDR3 amino acids: CATSQFPGQGGETQYF. CDR3 sequence (DNA): TGTGCCACCAGCCAATTTCCGGGACAGGGTGGGGAGACCCAGTACTTC.

V gene TRBV27 combines with J gene TRBJ2-1; no clear D. This CDR3 has 12 amino acids. CDR1 MNHEY and CDR2 SMNVEV come from the germline V gene (reference sequence). Trimming cost V 6 bases and J 6 bases, with 9 bases left between them. The CDR3 is CASSHNINEQFF. CDR3 sequence (DNA): TGTGCCAGCAGCCACAATATCAATGAGCAGTTCTTC.

The chain links TRBV3-1 (or the pseudogene TRBV3-2) to TRBJ2-6; no clear D gene. Trimming stripped 3 bases from V and 0 bases from J, with 15 bases between. The CDR3 spans 18 residues. Germline assignment: CDR1 LGHDT and CDR2 YNNKEL (reference sequence). Here the CDR3 DNA reads TGTGCCAGCAGCCACCTAAGACACTCCCCCTCTGGGGCCAACGTCCTGACTTTC. This translates into CASSHLRHSPSGANVLTF.

This clone was observed a few times. This chain joins TRBV28 and TRBJ1-2; D perhaps matches TRBD1 (5 bases). There are 11 residues in the CDR3. The V gene's germline CDR1 is MDHEN and CDR2 SYDVKM. Trimming shortened V by 6 bases and J by 8 bases, and 10 bases separated the two germline ends. CDR3 loop: CASSAPGGYTF. DNA of the CDR3: TGTGCCAGCAGCGCCCCAGGGGGCTACACCTTC.

This clone has a handful of counts. The rearrangement uses TRBV7-2 and TRBJ1-6; possibly TRBD1 for D (5 bases). Per the germline V gene, CDR1 is SGHTA and CDR2 is FQGNSA. Trimming cost V 1 base and J 9 bases, with 13 bases left between them. The CDR3 is 15 residues long. The CDR3 DNA is TGTGCCAGCAGCTTAGGTCGGCAGGGTGGTTCACCCCTCCACTTT. Its translation is CASSLGRQGGSPLHF.

This clone was seen once. The chain recombines TRBV5-6 with TRBJ1-5; 8 positions match TRBD1. Germline V CDR1 and CDR2: SGHDT, YYEEEE. This CDR3 has 16 residues. V lost 1 base and J lost 0; bases outside the gene matches: 3. DNA for the CDR3: TGTGCCAGCAGCTTGAGAGACAGGGGTAGCAATCAGCCCCAGCATTTT. Protein: CASSLRDRGSNQPQHF.

The V gene is TRBV13, the J gene TRBJ2-5; 7 nucleotides agree with TRBD2. This CDR3 region has 15 residues. Trimming removed 8 bases from V and 1 base from J; junction bases left unmatched: 10. Germline V lookup: CDR1 PRHDT, CDR2 FYEKMQ (reference sequence). Here the CDR3 DNA reads TGTGCCAGCGGACACATCGGGGGGACCCAAGAGACCCAGTACTTC. This sequence encodes CASGHIGGTQETQYF.

The chain employs TRBV2 and TRBJ1-5; D uncertain. There are 13 residues in the CDR3. V gave up 3 bases and J gave up 1 base, with 4 bases separating them. Germline V gene sequence: CDR1 SNHLY, CDR2 FYNNEI. The CDR3 spells CASSEQSNQPQHF. The CDR3 region has the DNA TGTGCCAGCAGTGAGCAGAGCAATCAGCCCCAGCATTTT.

This chain uses TRBV7-2 with TRBJ2-1, with 7 positions matching TRBD2. The V segment lost 5 bases and the J segment 7 bases; nucleotides outside the gene matches: 5. CDR1 SGHTA and CDR2 FQGNSA come from the germline V gene. There are 13 residues in the CDR3. DNA of the CDR3: TGTGCCAGCAGCCGGGACTATATAAATGAGCAGTTCTTC. Protein sequence: CASSRDYINEQFF.

The chain is built from TRBV5-6 and TRBJ1-3; no firm D call. Between the trimmed V and J ends, which lost 3 bases and 0 bases, there was a span of 7 bases. The CDR3 spans 14 residues. In germline, CDR1 is SGHDT, CDR2 YYEEEE. In nucleotides, the CDR3 is TGTGCCAGCAGCTGGGGAGACTCTGGAAACACCATATATTTT. It translates to CASSWGDSGNTIYF.

The chain recombines TRBV19 with TRBJ1-6; 7 bases are a match to TRBD1. The CDR3 has 15 amino acids. Trimming took 3 bases from V and 6 from J; bases not matched to a gene: 5. Germline V gene lookup returns CDR1 LNHDA and CDR2 SQIVND (reference sequence). The CDR3 nucleotides read TGTGCCAGTAGTATGGCCCAGGGGGTTAATTCACCCCTCCACTTT. This sequence encodes CASSMAQGVNSPLHF.